This entry concerns a single TCR beta chain. Its antigen is as yet unknown. The junction departs from the called germline gene at one end, perhaps through a read error. This sample was taken from a study of T cell repertoires in cytomegalovirus infection. TCRdb re-analysed the reads in MiXCR, keeping a single row per CDR3 protein. The table records 800,000 to 950,000 distinct CDR3 sequences, 32% of them present only once. The CDR3 loop spans 16 amino acids. The chain has TRBV12-3 or TRBV12-4 and TRBJ1-5; 8 bases map to TRBD1. Specimen: cultured CD8+ T cells from PBMCs, collected from culture after CMV antigen stimulation. This TCR was recovered from a human donor in good health (CMV status not recorded). Some clones in this sample may be carry-over from other donors' samples. CDR3 sequence reads: CAGRLGGRGQDQPQHF. The CDR3 DNA reads TGTGCCGGCAGATTAGGGGGCAGGGGGCAGGATCAGCCCCAGCATTTT.